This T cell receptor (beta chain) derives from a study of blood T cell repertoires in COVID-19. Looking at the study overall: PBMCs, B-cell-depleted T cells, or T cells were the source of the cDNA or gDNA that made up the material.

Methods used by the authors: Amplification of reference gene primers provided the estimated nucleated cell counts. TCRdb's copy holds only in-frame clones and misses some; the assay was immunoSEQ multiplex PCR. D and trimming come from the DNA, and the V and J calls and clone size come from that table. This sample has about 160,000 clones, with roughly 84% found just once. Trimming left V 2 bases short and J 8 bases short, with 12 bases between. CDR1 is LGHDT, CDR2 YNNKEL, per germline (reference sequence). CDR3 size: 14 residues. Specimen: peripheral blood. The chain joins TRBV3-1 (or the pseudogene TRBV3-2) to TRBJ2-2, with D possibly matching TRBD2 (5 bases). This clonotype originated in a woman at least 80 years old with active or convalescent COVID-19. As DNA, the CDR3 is TGTGCCAGCAGCCAACGGGAAGGAACGGGGGAGCTGTTTTTT. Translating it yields CASSQREGTGELFF.